Below, 27 T cell receptor beta chains from the same sample are listed, as sequenced in a study of identical twins. TCRdb ran MiXCR on the 5' RACE reads and lists one entry per CDR3 protein. The sample has about 200,000 distinct CDR3 sequences; around 10% are singletons. Material: memory (CD45RO+) T cells sorted from blood. Receptors were obtained from a woman between 18 and 29 years old in good health.

This clonotype was detected a few times. The chain carries TRBV20-1 and TRBJ2-7; 9 positions agree with TRBD2. The CDR3 is 14 amino acids. Trimming cost V 3 bases and J 7 bases; bases outside gene matches: 10. In germline, CDR1 is DFQATT, CDR2 SNEGSKA (reference sequence). The CDR3 DNA sequence: TGCAGTGCTAGGGGGTTAGCGGGAGCTCGGGAGCAGTACTTC. It specifies CSARGLAGAREQYF.

This clonotype was seen a handful of times. This chain joins TRBV6-1 and TRBJ2-7; D is tentatively TRBD1 or TRBD2 (5 bases each). Germline CDR1 reads MNHNS; CDR2 reads SASEGT. Trimming removed 5 bases from V and 3 bases from J, with 11 bases in between. The CDR3 spans 13 residues. Here the CDR3 reads CASSHRDVYEQYF. The CDR3, as DNA: TGTGCCAGCAGTCATCGGGACGTCTACGAGCAGTACTTC.

This clonotype was seen at least ten times. The rearrangement uses TRBV5-5 and TRBJ2-4; D not resolved. From germline, CDR1 is SGHKS and CDR2 YYEKEE (reference sequence). The CDR3 loop spans 13 amino acids. V was clipped by 0 bases and J by 3 bases, with 4 bases between them. The CDR3 DNA reads as TGTGCCAGCAGCTTGGAGAGCAAAAACATTCAGTACTTC. Amino acids: CASSLESKNIQYF.

This clonotype was seen many times. The genes are TRBV7-8 and TRBJ1-5; unclear D gene. The ends were cut back, 1 base at V and 1 base at J, with 14 bases in the middle. Germline CDR1 reads SGHVS; CDR2 reads FQNEAQ. CDR3 length: 17 residues. The CDR3 loop is CASSLGPIGLSNQPQHF. The CDR3 bases are TGTGCCAGCAGCTTAGGGCCAATCGGGCTGAGCAATCAGCCCCAGCATTTT.

This clonotype was picked up many times. The chain couples TRBV5-1 to TRBJ2-7; possibly TRBD2 for D (5 bases). CDR3 size: 13 residues. CDR1 and CDR2 (germline): SGHRS, YFSETQ. Trimming took 8 bases from V and 2 from J, leaving 14 bases between them. This CDR3 reads CASRYSGTYEQYF. As DNA, the CDR3 is TGCGCCAGTCGCTACAGCGGAACCTACGAGCAGTACTTC.

The sample holds many counts of this clonotype. The rearrangement links TRBV7-2 to TRBJ2-1; D remains unclear. The CDR3 runs 16 residues. V was pared by 7 bases and J by 4 bases, with 20 bases between. From germline, CDR1 is SGHTA and CDR2 FQGNSA. The CDR3 nucleotides read TGTGCCAGCAATCCTTATCATAGGGCCTCTTACAATGAGCAGTTCTTC. Its protein is CASNPYHRASYNEQFF. Complete variable domain (other parts from reference TRBV7-2 and TRBJ2-1): GAGVSQSPSNKVTEKGKDVELRCDPISGHTALYWYRQSLGQGLEFLIYFQGNSAPDKSGLPSDRFSAERTGGSVSTLTIQRTQQEDSAVYLCASNPYHRASYNEQFFGPGTRLTVL.

The chain carries TRBV5-1 and TRBJ2-3, with a possible D match to TRBD2 (5 bases). The germline gives CDR1 SGHRS, CDR2 YFSETQ. The CDR3 has 15 residues. The V end was cut by 7 bases, the J end by 2 bases, with 17 bases between. The CDR3 coding sequence is TGCGCCAGCGTCGCTGGTGGGCTAGCCACAGATACGCAGTATTTT. Amino acid sequence: CASVAGGLATDTQYF.

This clonotype was counted between two and nine times. V and J are TRBV6-1 and TRBJ1-6; possible D gene TRBD1, 6 bases. Trimming took off 5 bases at V and 4 bases at J, with 12 bases between the two ends. The CDR3 extends over 15 amino acids. Germline V lookup: CDR1 MNHNS, CDR2 SASEGT. The CDR3 DNA reads as TGTGCCAGCAGTCAATCCGGACAGTATAATTCACCCCTCCACTTT. Its translation: CASSQSGQYNSPLHF.

There are a few counts of this clonotype. The chain couples TRBV5-5 to TRBJ2-2; the D is unclear. Trimming shortened V by 1 base and J by 5 bases, and 15 bases separated the two germline ends. The length of the CDR3 is 16 residues. The germline CDR1 and CDR2 sequences are SGHKS and YYEKEE (reference sequence). The DNA of the CDR3 is TGTGCCAGCAGCTTGACAATCGACGGGTTAACCGGGGAGCTGTTTTTT. It translates to CASSLTIDGLTGELFF. The full variable domain, with the rest looked up from reference TRBV5-5 and TRBJ2-2, is DAGVTQSPTHLIKTRGQQVTLRCSPISGHKSVSWYQQVLGQGPQFIFQYYEKEERGRGNFPDRFSARQFPNYSSELNVNALLLGDSALYLCASSLTIDGLTGELFFGEGSRLTVL.

This clonotype appeared many times. The rearrangement uses TRBV5-8 and TRBJ2-1; 8 bases are shared with TRBD2. The CDR3 spans 15 residues. Germline values: CDR1 SGHTS, CDR2 YDEGEE. J lost 3 bases, V lost 0 bases, and 2 bases had no gene match. Written as DNA, the CDR3 is TGTGCCAGCAGCTTGGGACTAGCGAACTACAATGAGCAGTTCTTC. This codes for CASSLGLANYNEQFF. Complete variable domain (other parts from reference TRBV5-8 and TRBJ2-1): EAGVTQSPTHLIKTRGQQATLRCSPISGHTSVYWYQQALGLGLQFLLWYDEGEERNRGNFPPRFSGRQFPNYSSELNVNALELEDSALYLCASSLGLANYNEQFFGPGTRLTVL.

The chain has TRBV3-1 and TRBJ1-4, with D possibly matching TRBD1 (5 bases). Germline V gene lookup returns CDR1 LGHDT and CDR2 YNNKEL (reference sequence). The CDR3 covers 17 residues. Trimming stripped 1 base from V and 3 bases from J, with 15 bases between. The CDR3 reads CASSQGMRGRANEKLFF. CDR3 sequence (DNA): TGTGCCAGCAGCCAAGGCATGAGAGGCAGGGCTAATGAAAAACTGTTTTTT.

Only a few counts were recorded for this clonotype. This chain uses TRBV29-1 with TRBJ1-1, with D tentatively TRBD1 (5 bases). Trimming pared 3 bases from V and 10 bases from J, leaving 9 bases between. Germline lookup yields CDR1 SQVTM and CDR2 ANQGSEA. The CDR3 consists of 10 residues. This CDR3 is CSVEQGLAFF. The CDR3, as DNA: TGCAGCGTTGAGCAGGGTTTAGCTTTCTTT.

The rearrangement joins TRBV20-1 to TRBJ2-3; D ambiguous. Germline loops: CDR1 DFQATT, CDR2 SNEGSKA (reference sequence). V lost 3 bases and J lost 4, with 17 bases in between. The CDR3 covers 15 residues. The DNA for the CDR3 is TGCAGTGCTAGTCGGACCCCCACTGGTGCAGATACGCAGTATTTT. Residues: CSASRTPTGADTQYF.

This clonotype appeared many times. V and J are TRBV12-3 or TRBV12-4 and TRBJ2-7, with a tentative D call TRBD2 (5 bases). This CDR3 has 15 amino acids. The V gene lost 3 bases and the J gene lost 6 bases, with 18 bases spanning the gap. The CDR3 region has the DNA TGTGCCAGCAGTTTTGGCGGGTCATTATCGTGCGAGCAGTACTTC. It translates to CASSFGGSLSCEQYF.

The chain has TRBV5-1 and TRBJ2-3; D uncertain. From germline, CDR1 is SGHRS and CDR2 YFSETQ. The CDR3 totals 15 residues. V was cut by 5 bases and J by 0 bases, with 13 bases left in between. In DNA, the CDR3 is TGCGCCAGCAGTCCAAGGGCACCTAGCACAGATACGCAGTATTTT. It codes for CASSPRAPSTDTQYF.

The chain recombines TRBV7-9 with TRBJ2-7; 7 bases are shared with TRBD1. The V gene end was trimmed by 6 bases and the J gene end by 5 bases; junction bases not matched to a gene: 16. CDR1 SEHNR and CDR2 FQNEAQ come from the germline V gene (reference sequence). The CDR3 runs 16 residues. The CDR3 sequence is CASSFIGQELSDEQYF. Here the CDR3 DNA reads TGTGCCAGCAGTTTTATAGGACAGGAACTTTCGGACGAGCAGTACTTC.

This clonotype was seen only a few times. At one end the junction does not follow the germline gene, possibly because of a read error. The chain carries TRBV29-1 and TRBJ2-3, with D possibly being TRBD1 (7 bases). The CDR3 is made up of 14 amino acids. Germline CDR1 and CDR2: SQVTM and ANQGSEA. The chain's CDR3 is CSLQGGAATDTQYF. The CDR3 DNA is TGTAGCCTGCAGGGGGGCGCCGCCACAGATACGCAGTATTTT.

This clonotype was recorded a few times. The CDR3 sequence is CASSDPVWGTGVSYGYTF. The CDR3 nucleotides read TGCGCCAGCAGTGACCCCGTTTGGGGGACAGGGGTGAGCTATGGCTACACCTTC. This rearrangement joins TRBV10-2 to TRBJ1-2; TRBD1 matches 10 bases. This CDR3 is built from 18 residues. Trimming cost V 3 bases and J 4 bases; bases outside gene matches: 14. CDR1 is WSHSY and CDR2 is SAAADI in the germline V gene.

This clonotype was counted ten times or more. The V and J genes are TRBV6-5 and TRBJ1-2, with D hard to call. Deletions cut 1 base from V and 5 bases from J, with 5 bases between. This CDR3 is built from 12 residues. Germline CDR1 reads MNHEY; CDR2 reads SVGAGI. The CDR3 nucleotides are TGTGCCAGCAGTTACTTAGGTTATGGCTACACCTTC. Its protein is CASSYLGYGYTF.

The chain combines TRBV5-1 with TRBJ1-2, with D perhaps matching TRBD1 (5 bases). V lost 4 bases and J 4 bases, leaving 23 bases between the germline ends. The CDR3 extends over 17 amino acids. Germline V lookup: CDR1 SGHRS, CDR2 YFSETQ. In DNA form, the CDR3 reads TGCGCCAGCAGCCCCGAGGGGAGGGGCGCGGGGCTCTATGGCTACACCTTC. Translated: CASSPEGRGAGLYGYTF.

This clonotype showed up many times. In DNA form, the CDR3 reads TGTGCCAGCTCACGGGGCGAGGGTGAAGCTTTCTTT. Residues: CASSRGEGEAFF. The V call is TRBV18, the J call TRBJ1-1; possibly TRBD1 for D (5 bases). Germline loops: CDR1 KGHSH, CDR2 LQKENI. V gave up 4 bases and J gave up 7 bases, with 10 bases separating them. The CDR3 has 12 amino acids.

The table lists this clonotype with a few counts. The chain couples TRBV7-9 to TRBJ2-1, with 7 nucleotides matching TRBD1. The CDR3 has 15 amino acids. Per germline, CDR1 SEHNR and CDR2 FQNEAQ (reference sequence). Trimming removed 6 bases from V and 4 bases from J; junction bases left unmatched: 9. Here the CDR3 reads CASRPGTEQYNEQFF. The CDR3 DNA follows: TGTGCCAGCAGGCCCGGGACAGAGCAGTACAATGAGCAGTTCTTC.

There are many counts of this clonotype. This chain uses TRBV6-4 with TRBJ2-3; 7 positions agree with TRBD1. V shed 0 bases, J shed 1 base, and the junction held 1 base outside the gene matches. CDR3 length: 15 amino acids. Germline CDR1 MRHNA, CDR2 SNTAGT. DNA for the CDR3: TGTGCCAGCAGTGACTCAGGGGGCGGCACAGATACGCAGTATTTT. It yields the protein CASSDSGGGTDTQYF.

The chain is built from TRBV20-1 and TRBJ2-5, with 7 bases identical to TRBD2. Germline CDR1 and CDR2: DFQATT and SNEGSKA (reference sequence). This CDR3 is 15 amino acids long. V was clipped by 0 bases and J by 2 bases; unmatched bases: 6. The CDR3 nucleotides are TGCAGTGCTAGAGATACCGGGGGGTCGCAAGAGACCCAGTACTTC. Amino acids: CSARDTGGSQETQYF.

The rearrangement joins TRBV1 to TRBJ2-7; TRBD2, as called in the table, went unchecked against the DNA. TRBV1 corresponds to a pseudogene. The CDR3 has 15 residues. In DNA, the CDR3 is TGCACCAGCAGCCACCAGCGGGAGGGCCCTCGGGAGCAGTACTTC. Encoded protein: CTSSHQREGPREQYF.

CDR3 in amino acids: CSVDLTRSSYNEQFF. The CDR3 DNA follows: TGCAGCGTTGATCTGACCAGGAGTTCCTACAATGAGCAGTTCTTC. The chain joins TRBV29-1 to TRBJ2-1, with D unclear. This CDR3 region has 15 residues. The V end lost 3 bases, the J end lost 1 base, and 13 bases lay between the germline ends. CDR1 is SQVTM and CDR2 is ANQGSEA in the germline V gene.

This clonotype has ten or more counts. The V call is TRBV6-6, the J call TRBJ1-1; D gene uncertain. With 6 bases removed from V and 6 bases from J, the gap between germline ends came to 14 bases. The germline V gene has CDR1 MNHNY and CDR2 SVGAGI (reference sequence). The CDR3 is 13 amino acids. CDR3 loop: CASSSSERAEAFF. The CDR3 DNA is TGTGCCAGCAGCAGTTCTGAGAGAGCTGAAGCTTTCTTT.